This T cell receptor (beta chain) was identified during a study of molecular identifiers for immune sequencing clone quantification. Study at large: RNA, taken in replicates from approximately 20,000 or 100,000 naive CD8 cells, was split five ways, with four sequenced. General study findings and limits: Clones exceeding 20 RNA copies carried over 98% of effector molecules but under 1% of naive-cell molecules.

Preparation methods for the bulk TCR libraries were those previously described, with listed TCR primers. TCRdb reanalysed the PCR reads using MiXCR and keeps one entry per CDR3 protein. Here the sample spans under 650,000 distinct CDR3 sequences, about 20% being singletons. The sample holds many counts of this clonotype. The antigen remains unidentified. Naive CD8 T cells, phenotype CD8+CD4-CCR7+CD45RA+, were sorted. The germline gives CDR1 ENHRY, CDR2 SYGVKD. V was pared by 8 bases and J by 6 bases, with 6 bases of the junction left unmatched. The CDR3 covers 12 residues. Sequencing was carried out using naive CD8+ T cells from blood, with Jurkat cell RNA spiked in. Sample subset: FACS-sorted CD8+CD4-CCR7+CD45RA+ naive T cells. The source of this sequence is a human donor in good health. Some libraries in this study had Jurkat cell RNA spiked in. The rearrangement links TRBV10-3 to TRBJ2-7, with 8 bases lining up with TRBD1. The CDR3 sequence is CAIQGAEVEQYF. DNA of the CDR3: TGTGCCATCCAGGGGGCGGAGGTCGAGCAGTACTTC.